What follows are 32 T cell receptor beta chains derived from one specimen sequenced in a study of blood T cell repertoires in COVID-19. Sequencing was performed with immunoSEQ multiplex PCR; in TCRdb, only in-frame clones are kept and a portion is missing. Of approximately 220,000 clones detected, about nine tenths appear once; the ten largest clones hold about 4%. The sample taken for sequencing was PBMCs or T cells enriched from blood (not recorded which). Receptor source: a woman in her thirties or forties with acute COVID-19.

This clone was counted between two and nine times. The chain uses TRBV27 and TRBJ1-6; 10 bases align to TRBD1. This CDR3 has 17 amino acids. In germline, CDR1 is MNHEY, CDR2 SMNVEV (reference sequence). V was pared by 2 bases and J by 7 bases, with 8 bases of the junction left unmatched. CDR3 coding DNA: TGTGCCAGCAGTTTAACCTGGGACAGGGGTCGAAATTCACCCCTCCACTTT. The encoded protein is CASSLTWDRGRNSPLHF.

The CDR3 here is CASSAGHSYEQYF. CDR3 DNA: TGTGCCAGCAGTGCCGGTCACTCCTACGAGCAGTACTTC. The V and J genes are TRBV12-3 or TRBV12-4 and TRBJ2-7; no firm D call. This CDR3 spans 13 amino acids. V dropped 5 bases and J dropped 0 bases, with 8 bases sitting between them.

The chain has TRBV5-1 and TRBJ2-3; D is perhaps TRBD2 (5 bases). The CDR3 length is 14 residues. Germline lookup yields CDR1 SGHRS and CDR2 YFSETQ. V was pared by 7 bases and J by 3 bases, with 15 bases between. CDR3 loop: CASSIGVATDTQYF. For the CDR3, the DNA is TGCGCCAGCTCGATCGGGGTAGCAACAGATACGCAGTATTTT. The entire variable domain, with the rest obtained from reference TRBV5-1 and TRBJ2-3, is as follows: KAGVTQTPRYLIKTRGQQVTLSCSPISGHRSVSWYQQTPGQGLQFLFEYFSETQRNKGNFPGRFSGRQFSNSRSEMNVSTLELGDSALYLCASSIGVATDTQYFGPGTRLTVL.

This clone was detected only once. The chain has TRBV5-1 and TRBJ1-4; no reliable D call. The CDR3 sequence is 11 residues long. The germline V and J ends were trimmed by 4 bases and 8 bases, with 6 bases remaining between them. CDR1 and CDR2 from the germline V gene are SGHRS and YFSETQ. For the CDR3, the DNA is TGCGCCAGCAGCCGGGGAGAAAAACTGTTTTTT. Amino acid sequence: CASSRGEKLFF.

The chain joins TRBV5-1 to TRBJ2-4, with D perhaps matching TRBD1 (5 bases). CDR3 length: 16 amino acids. Deletions cut 4 bases from V and 5 bases from J, with 19 bases between. Per germline, CDR1 SGHRS and CDR2 YFSETQ. The CDR3: CASSPWPPGLQNIQYF. The CDR3 bases are TGCGCCAGCAGCCCCTGGCCCCCAGGGTTACAAAACATTCAGTACTTC. Complete variable domain (other parts from reference TRBV5-1 and TRBJ2-4): KAGVTQTPRYLIKTRGQQVTLSCSPISGHRSVSWYQQTPGQGLQFLFEYFSETQRNKGNFPGRFSGRQFSNSRSEMNVSTLELGDSALYLCASSPWPPGLQNIQYFGAGTRLSVL.

The genes are TRBV5-1 and TRBJ2-1; 8 bases map to TRBD2. The V gene end was trimmed by 4 bases and the J gene end by 0 bases; junction bases not matched to a gene: 6. In germline, CDR1 is SGHRS, CDR2 YFSETQ. The CDR3 loop spans 16 amino acids. The CDR3 here is CASSDRSGDSYNEQFF. The CDR3 coding sequence is TGCGCCAGCAGCGACCGTAGCGGGGACTCCTACAATGAGCAGTTCTTC.

The V call is TRBV3-1 (or the pseudogene TRBV3-2), the J call TRBJ2-7; possible D gene TRBD1, 5 bases. This CDR3 contains 15 residues. In germline, CDR1 is LGHDT, CDR2 YNNKEL (reference sequence). Trimming took off 3 bases at V and 1 base at J, with 13 bases between the two ends. The chain's CDR3 is CASSHPTAASYEQYF. The CDR3 DNA reads TGTGCCAGCAGCCACCCGACAGCTGCTTCCTACGAGCAGTACTTC.

CDR3 loop: CASSPTVLAGASYNEQFF. The CDR3 DNA reads TGTGCCAGCAGTCCAACTGTACTAGCGGGGGCTTCCTACAATGAGCAGTTCTTC. The chain joins TRBV27 to TRBJ2-1, with 11 bases aligning to TRBD2. The CDR3 loop spans 18 amino acids. V lost 5 bases, J lost 1 base, and 10 bases stayed unmatched. CDR1 is MNHEY and CDR2 is SMNVEV in the germline V gene (reference sequence).

This rearrangement joins TRBV5-1 to TRBJ2-4, with 10 bases matching TRBD1. CDR3 length: 17 residues. CDR1 and CDR2 (germline): SGHRS, YFSETQ. J lost 1 base, V lost 4 bases, and 8 bases had no gene match. CDR3 protein: CASSRFGGQGAKNIQYF. CDR3 coding DNA: TGCGCCAGCAGCCGTTTTGGGGGACAGGGGGCCAAAAACATTCAGTACTTC.

The rearrangement uses TRBV6-6 and TRBJ2-1; 10 bases align to TRBD1. Per germline, CDR1 MNHNY and CDR2 SVGAGI (reference sequence). There are 14 residues in the CDR3. V trimming: 7 bases; J trimming: 2 bases; junction bases outside the gene matches: 2. This CDR3 is CASNGQGAYNEQFF. The CDR3 nucleotides read TGTGCCAGCAACGGACAGGGGGCCTACAATGAGCAGTTCTTC.

V gene TRBV9 combines with J gene TRBJ1-3; 7 bases are a match to TRBD1. Germline V gene data show CDR1 as SGDLS and CDR2 as YYNGEE. The ends lost 4 bases at V and 0 bases at J; junction bases unmatched: 7. CDR3 length: 16 residues. The CDR3 DNA reads TGTGCCAGCAGCCCCCGGACAGGAAGCTCTGGAAACACCATATATTTT. Protein product: CASSPRTGSSGNTIYF.

The genes are TRBV4-2 and TRBJ1-2, with a tentative D call TRBD1 (6 bases). V lost 4 bases to trimming and J lost 3 bases, with 18 bases between them. The CDR3 sequence is 16 residues long. The V gene's germline CDR1 is LGHNA and CDR2 YNFKEQ. This CDR3 is CASSRKHREGDYGYTF. In nucleotides, the CDR3 is TGTGCCAGCAGCCGGAAACACAGGGAGGGGGACTATGGCTACACCTTC.

The chain combines TRBV3-1 (or the pseudogene TRBV3-2) with TRBJ2-3, with unresolved D. The V end lost 0 bases, the J end lost 2 bases, and 9 bases lay between the germline ends. The CDR3 is made up of 15 amino acids. The V gene's germline CDR1 is LGHDT and CDR2 YNNKEL (reference sequence). The CDR3 bases are TGTGCCAGCAGCCAAGAAACGGTCGACACAGATACGCAGTATTTT. This encodes CASSQETVDTDTQYF.

The genes are TRBV5-6 and TRBJ1-1; no definite D call. Germline V gene data show CDR1 as SGHDT and CDR2 as YYEEEE. V lost 0 bases and J 10 bases, leaving 19 bases between the germline ends. This CDR3 has 15 amino acids. The CDR3 protein is CASSLVSGLRIGAFF. The CDR3 DNA sequence: TGTGCCAGCAGCTTGGTGTCGGGTCTTCGCATTGGAGCTTTCTTT.

The chain combines TRBV4-2 with TRBJ1-1; tentative D call: TRBD1 (5 bases). V was shortened by 0 bases and J by 2 bases, with 10 bases between the two germline ends. Looked up from germline, CDR1 is LGHNA and CDR2 is YNFKEQ. The CDR3 consists of 15 residues. CDR3 coding DNA: TGTGCCAGCAGCCAAGAGGGACTTGTCAACACTGAAGCTTTCTTT. This sequence encodes CASSQEGLVNTEAFF.

V is TRBV3-1 (or the pseudogene TRBV3-2) and J is TRBJ1-2; D is unclear. CDR3 length: 17 amino acids. The V and J ends lost 1 base and 9 bases respectively, with 24 bases between them. Germline values: CDR1 LGHDT, CDR2 YNNKEL (reference sequence). The CDR3 loop is CASSQAGLALGRKSYTF. The CDR3, as DNA: TGTGCCAGCAGCCAAGCCGGCCTAGCATTAGGGAGGAAGAGCTACACCTTC.

The J gene is TRBJ2-7, the V gene TRBV25-1; TRBD2 is a possible D gene (6 bases). Germline CDR1 MGHDK, CDR2 SYGVNS. V lost 6 bases and J 2 bases, leaving 11 bases between the germline ends. The CDR3 consists of 13 residues. CDR3 DNA sequence: TGTGCCAGCAGCTGGGGAGGTCCCTACGAGCAGTACTTC. Translated, it gives CASSWGGPYEQYF.

In its sample, this clone was seen a few times. This same CDR3 is encoded by further DNA sequences in the sample. The V gene is TRBV5-1, the J gene TRBJ1-4; 9 nucleotides match TRBD1. CDR1 and CDR2 (germline): SGHRS, YFSETQ. The CDR3 is 14 amino acids. Trimming at V came to 0 bases and at J to 8 bases, leaving 2 bases not matched to a gene. CDR3 nucleotides: TGCGCCAGCAGCTTGGGTACAGGGGGCGAAAAACTGTTTTTT. Translating it yields CASSLGTGGEKLFF.

The gene calls are TRBV2 and TRBJ1-1; tentative D call: TRBD1 (5 bases). This CDR3 spans 15 amino acids. The germline V gene has CDR1 SNHLY and CDR2 FYNNEI. V was shortened by 9 bases and J by 14 bases, with 31 bases between the two germline ends. The CDR3 DNA is TGTGCCAGAGGGGTTAGCGGGACCGGAGTAGAAGGTGCATTCTTT. The encoded protein is CARGVSGTGVEGAFF.

The J gene is TRBJ2-2, the V gene TRBV4-3; tentatively, D is TRBD2 (6 bases). V was pared by 0 bases and J by 13 bases, with 12 bases between. The V gene's germline CDR1 is LGHNA and CDR2 YSLEER. This CDR3 has 13 amino acids. Here the CDR3 DNA reads TGCGCCAGCAGCCAAGATCGTAGGCGGGGGCTGTTTTTT. Translated, it gives CASSQDRRRGLFF.

The gene calls are TRBV11-3 and TRBJ2-5, with a tentative D call TRBD1 (6 bases). Per germline, CDR1 SGHNT and CDR2 YENEEA. The CDR3 sequence is 14 residues long. V lost 5 bases to trimming and J lost 2 bases, with 12 bases between them. CDR3 DNA: TGTGCCAGCAGCACCGGACAGAGACAAGAGACCCAGTACTTC. It translates to CASSTGQRQETQYF.

The sample holds a few counts of this clone. This CDR3 is also generated by other DNA sequences in the sample. The chain recombines TRBV9 with TRBJ1-1; no definite D call. Trimming pared 0 bases from V and 5 bases from J, leaving 8 bases between. This CDR3 is built from 13 residues. Germline V gene sequence: CDR1 SGDLS, CDR2 YYNGEE. For the CDR3, the DNA is TGTGCCAGCAGCGTAGGTGCCGGGACTGAAGCTTTCTTT. It is translated as CASSVGAGTEAFF.

This chain links TRBV5-4 with TRBJ1-3; tentatively, D is TRBD1 (5 bases). The germline V gene has CDR1 SGHNT and CDR2 YYREEE (reference sequence). This CDR3 is 15 amino acids long. The V end was cut by 0 bases, the J end by 0 bases, with 7 bases between. This CDR3 is CASSLAGGSGNTIYF. DNA for the CDR3: TGTGCCAGCAGCTTGGCCGGGGGCTCTGGAAACACCATATATTTT. Full variable domain (rest looked up from reference TRBV5-4 and TRBJ1-3): ETGVTQSPTHLIKTRGQQVTLRCSSQSGHNTVSWYQQALGQGPQFIFQYYREEENGRGNFPPRFSGLQFPNYSSELNVNALELDDSALYLCASSLAGGSGNTIYFGEGSWLTVV.

The rearrangement joins TRBV27 to TRBJ1-2, with D possibly TRBD1 on 5 matching bases. V lost 5 bases and J lost 2, with 9 bases in between. This CDR3 region has 13 residues. Germline V gene data show CDR1 as MNHEY and CDR2 as SMNVEV (reference sequence). The CDR3 region is CASSPEGNYGYTF. In DNA, the CDR3 is TGTGCCAGCAGTCCGGAGGGGAACTATGGCTACACCTTC.

This clone appeared once. This chain links TRBV6-5 with TRBJ1-6, with D tentatively TRBD1 (6 bases). V was cut by 5 bases and J by 15 bases, with 11 bases left in between. This CDR3 contains 11 residues. Per germline, CDR1 MNHEY and CDR2 SVGAGI. The CDR3 spells CASSQGLFLHF. The CDR3 nucleotides are TGTGCCAGCAGTCAGGGGCTATTCCTCCACTTT.

This clone turned up a few times. The chain recombines TRBV5-4 with TRBJ1-2; D is ambiguous. Germline assignment: CDR1 SGHNT and CDR2 YYREEE (reference sequence). This CDR3 spans 12 amino acids. The V end lost 0 bases, the J end lost 7 bases, and 7 bases lay between the germline ends. The CDR3: CASSLGAGGYTF. The CDR3 DNA follows: TGTGCCAGCAGCTTGGGGGCGGGTGGCTACACCTTC.

The chain employs TRBV5-1 and TRBJ1-2, with 7 bases matching TRBD1. Germline values: CDR1 SGHRS, CDR2 YFSETQ. The V and J ends lost 1 base and 7 bases, in that order; junction bases with no gene match: 16. The CDR3 has 17 residues. The CDR3 DNA is TGCGCCAGCAGCTTGACCCTGGGCACACAGGGGCGGGGTGGCTACACCTTC. As protein: CASSLTLGTQGRGGYTF.

Here the CDR3 DNA reads TGTGCCAGTACGGACAGAAGCACAGATACGCAGTATTTT. It is translated as CASTDRSTDTQYF. The J gene is TRBJ2-3, the V gene TRBV12-3 or TRBV12-4; tentatively, D is TRBD1 (6 bases). This CDR3 is 13 amino acids long. Deletions cut 9 bases from V and 0 bases from J, with 10 bases between.

The chain uses TRBV28 and TRBJ1-2, with D perhaps TRBD1 (5 bases). V was clipped by 6 bases and J by 2 bases, with 13 bases between them. Germline values: CDR1 MDHEN, CDR2 SYDVKM. This CDR3 has 14 amino acids. The CDR3 sequence is CASSTRGTNYGYTF. The CDR3 DNA is TGTGCCAGCAGCACCCGGGGGACGAACTATGGCTACACCTTC.

The chain links TRBV4-3 to TRBJ1-2, with unresolved D. Per germline, CDR1 LGHNA and CDR2 YSLEER. The germline V and J ends were trimmed by 4 bases and 2 bases, with 11 bases remaining between them. This CDR3 spans 14 amino acids. CDR3 sequence (DNA): TGCGCCAGCAGCCCGCAGGACTCGAACTATGGCTACACCTTC. It specifies CASSPQDSNYGYTF.

This rearrangement joins TRBV15 to TRBJ2-3; the match to TRBD1 covers 9 bases. The CDR3 has 16 residues. Per the germline V gene, CDR1 is LNHNV and CDR2 is YYDKDF (reference sequence). The V gene end was trimmed by 1 base and the J gene end by 1 base; junction bases not matched to a gene: 3. The CDR3 sequence: CATSRGGQGGTDTQYF. CDR3 nucleotides: TGTGCCACCAGCAGAGGGGGACAGGGAGGCACAGATACGCAGTATTTT.

The V gene is TRBV12-5, the J gene TRBJ2-7, with 8 bases lining up with TRBD1. The germline CDR1 and CDR2 sequences are LGHNT and FRNRAP. J was trimmed by 2 bases and V by 4 bases; bases with no gene match: 4. The CDR3 covers 14 residues. As DNA, the CDR3 is TGTGCTAGTGGTTCTGACAGGGGTGCCTACGAGCAGTACGTC. Protein: CASGSDRGAYEQYV.